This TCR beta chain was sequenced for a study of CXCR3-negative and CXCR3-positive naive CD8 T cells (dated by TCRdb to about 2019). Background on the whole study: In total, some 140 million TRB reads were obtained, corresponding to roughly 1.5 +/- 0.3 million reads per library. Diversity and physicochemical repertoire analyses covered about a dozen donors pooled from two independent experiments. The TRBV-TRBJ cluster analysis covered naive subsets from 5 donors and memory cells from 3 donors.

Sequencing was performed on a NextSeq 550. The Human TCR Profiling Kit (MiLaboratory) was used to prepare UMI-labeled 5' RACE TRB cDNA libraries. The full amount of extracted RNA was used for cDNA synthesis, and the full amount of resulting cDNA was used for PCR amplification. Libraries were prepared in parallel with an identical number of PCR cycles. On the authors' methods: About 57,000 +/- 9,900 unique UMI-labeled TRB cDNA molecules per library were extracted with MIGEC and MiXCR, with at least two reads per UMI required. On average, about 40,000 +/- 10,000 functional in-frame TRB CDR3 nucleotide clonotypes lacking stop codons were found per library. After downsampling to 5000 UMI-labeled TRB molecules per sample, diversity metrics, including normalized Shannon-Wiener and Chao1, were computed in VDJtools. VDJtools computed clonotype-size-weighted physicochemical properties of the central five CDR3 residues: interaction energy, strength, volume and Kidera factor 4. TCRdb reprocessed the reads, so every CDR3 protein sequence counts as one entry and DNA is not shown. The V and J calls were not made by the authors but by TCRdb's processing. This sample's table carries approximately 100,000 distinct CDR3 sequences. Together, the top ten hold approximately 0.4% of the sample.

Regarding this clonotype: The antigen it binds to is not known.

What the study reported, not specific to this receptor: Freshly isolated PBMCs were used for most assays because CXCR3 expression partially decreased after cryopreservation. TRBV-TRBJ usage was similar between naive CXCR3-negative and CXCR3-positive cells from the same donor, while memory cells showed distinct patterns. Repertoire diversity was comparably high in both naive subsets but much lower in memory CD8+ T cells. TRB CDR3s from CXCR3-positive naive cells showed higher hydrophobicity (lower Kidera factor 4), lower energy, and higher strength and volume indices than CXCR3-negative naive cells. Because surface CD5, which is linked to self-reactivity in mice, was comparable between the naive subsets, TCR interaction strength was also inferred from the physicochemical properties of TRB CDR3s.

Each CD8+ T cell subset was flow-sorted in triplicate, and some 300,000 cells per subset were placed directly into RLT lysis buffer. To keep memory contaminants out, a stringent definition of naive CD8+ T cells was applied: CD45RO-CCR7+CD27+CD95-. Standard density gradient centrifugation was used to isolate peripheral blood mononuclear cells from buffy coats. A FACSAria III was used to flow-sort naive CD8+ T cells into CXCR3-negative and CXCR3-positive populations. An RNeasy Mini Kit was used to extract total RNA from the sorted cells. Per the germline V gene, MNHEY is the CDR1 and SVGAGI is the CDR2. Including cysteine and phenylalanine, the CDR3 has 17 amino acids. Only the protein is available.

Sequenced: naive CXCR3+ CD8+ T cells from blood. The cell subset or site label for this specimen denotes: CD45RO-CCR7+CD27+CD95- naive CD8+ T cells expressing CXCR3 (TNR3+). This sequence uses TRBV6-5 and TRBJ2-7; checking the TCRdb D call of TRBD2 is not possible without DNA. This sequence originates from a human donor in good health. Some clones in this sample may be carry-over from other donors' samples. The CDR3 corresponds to CASSPFAGGPYSYEQYF.